The T cell receptor (beta chain) described here comes from a study of blood T cells in healthy people across ages. Together with a sample-barcoded 5' primer, a J-beta primer mix was included in a second PCR lasting about 6 to 11 cycles. TCRdb processed the 5' RACE reads anew with MiXCR; each CDR3 protein has one entry. Here the sample spans about 290,000 distinct CDR3 sequences, roughly 29% being singletons. This clonotype was detected only once. Its antigen remains unknown. The CDR3 runs 13 residues. Germline CDR1 reads SGHTA; CDR2 reads FQGNSA. After removal of 8 bases from V and 5 bases from J, the junction contained 6 bases not matched to a gene. Study observations and caveats: Unsorted PBMC input precluded a conclusive naive versus antigen-experienced comparison. Across samples, TCR beta diversity tracked strongly with naive T cell percentage.

The chain employs TRBV7-2 and TRBJ2-3; 8 bases map to TRBD2. This receptor was taken from a woman aged 70-85 years in good health. The sequenced sample was blood. CDR3 sequence reads: CASGSGNRDTQYF. The CDR3 coding sequence is TGTGCCAGCGGTAGCGGGAATCGAGATACGCAGTATTTT. Full variable domain (remainder filled in from reference TRBV7-2 and TRBJ2-3): GAGVSQSPSNKVTEKGKDVELRCDPISGHTALYWYRQSLGQGLEFLIYFQGNSAPDKSGLPSDRFSAERTGGSVSTLTIQRTQQEDSAVYLCASGSGNRDTQYFGPGTRLTVL.